Listed below are T cell receptor beta chains from one sample, sequenced in a study of T cell repertoires in cytomegalovirus infection. TCRdb passed the reads through MiXCR, listing each CDR3 protein once. The data hold roughly 760,000 distinct CDR3 sequences, with 35% observed a single time. Sequencing used PBMCs. Source of these receptors: a human donor in good health (CMV status not recorded). Some clones in this sample may be carry-over from other donors' samples. Both conserved end residues are part of each CDR3. Each record gives: clone size, V gene, D gene, J gene, CDR3 protein, CDR3 DNA. The D gene is left open where the match is weak. A clone size is listed for some rows: how often the clone was seen (once, few, many), or a class if it is expanded.

clone size: few
V gene: TRBV7-2
D gene: TRBD2
J gene: TRBJ2-2
CDR3 protein: CAGGASGNTGELFF
CDR3 DNA: TGTGCCGGCGGGGCTAGCGGTAACACCGGGGAGCTGTTTTTT

clone size: .
V gene: TRBV2
D gene: .
J gene: TRBJ2-7
CDR3 protein: CASLRLGGAEQYF
CDR3 DNA: TGTGCCAGCCTGCGTTTGGGGGGTGCCGAGCAGTACTTC

clone size: .
V gene: TRBV30
D gene: .
J gene: TRBJ1-1
CDR3 protein: CACSVGTRGTEAFF
CDR3 DNA: TGTGCCTGTAGTGTAGGGACCCGTGGCACTGAAGCTTTCTTT

clone size: .
V gene: TRBV6-5
D gene: .
J gene: TRBJ1-5
CDR3 protein: CASSSRDGQPKHF
CDR3 DNA: TGTGCCAGCAGTTCCCGGGACGGTCAGCCCAAGCATTTT

clone size: .
V gene: TRBV10-3
D gene: .
J gene: TRBJ2-7
CDR3 protein: CAISRGAEVEYF
CDR3 DNA: TGTGCCATCTCGAGGGGGGCGGAGGTCGAGTACTTC

clone size: few
V gene: TRBV5-5
D gene: .
J gene: TRBJ1-3
CDR3 protein: CASSSDRNSGNTIYF
CDR3 DNA: TGTGCCAGCAGCTCGGACAGAAACTCTGGAAACACCATATATTTT

clone size: few
V gene: TRBV11-2
D gene: .
J gene: TRBJ1-1
CDR3 protein: CASSLTGARMNTEAFF
CDR3 DNA: TGTGCCAGCAGCTTAACGGGGGCTAGAATGAACACTGAAGCTTTCTTT

clone size: few
V gene: TRBV7-9
D gene: TRBD2
J gene: TRBJ2-7
CDR3 protein: CASSLASSGKGREQYF
CDR3 DNA: TGTGCCAGCAGCTTAGCCTCTAGCGGAAAAGGGCGCGAGCAGTACTTC

clone size: many
V gene: TRBV7-2
D gene: TRBD1
J gene: TRBJ2-7
CDR3 protein: CASSLATGGGYEQYF
CDR3 DNA: TGTGCCAGCAGCTTGGCGACAGGGGGGGGCTACGAGCAGTACTTC

clone size: few
V gene: TRBV4-1
D gene: TRBD1
J gene: TRBJ2-1
CDR3 protein: CASSQERGQGYYNEQFF
CDR3 DNA: TGCGCCAGCAGCCAAGAAAGGGGACAGGGGTATTACAATGAGCAGTTCTTC

clone size: .
V gene: TRBV28
D gene: .
J gene: TRBJ1-2
CDR3 protein: CASSFRTSNYGYTF
CDR3 DNA: TGTGCCAGCAGTTTTAGGACTTCTAACTATGGCTACACCTTC

clone size: few
V gene: TRBV5-1
D gene: TRBD1
J gene: TRBJ1-1
CDR3 protein: CASSHTGTGNTEAFF
CDR3 DNA: TGCGCCAGCAGCCACACCGGGACAGGGAACACTGAAGCTTTCTTT

clone size: .
V gene: TRBV28
D gene: .
J gene: TRBJ1-1
CDR3 protein: CASSEWDLEAFF
CDR3 DNA: TGTGCCAGCAGTGAATGGGACCTTGAAGCTTTCTTT

clone size: .
V gene: TRBV7-2
D gene: TRBD2
J gene: TRBJ2-2
CDR3 protein: CASSLAGGGGELFF
CDR3 DNA: TGTGCCAGCAGCTTAGCGGGGGGGGGCGGGGAGCTGTTTTTT

clone size: .
V gene: TRBV19
D gene: TRBD2
J gene: TRBJ2-3
CDR3 protein: CASSFSGRTETQYF
CDR3 DNA: TGTGCCAGTAGTTTTAGCGGGAGGACAGAGACGCAGTATTTT

clone size: .
V gene: TRBV30
D gene: .
J gene: TRBJ2-2
CDR3 protein: CAWSLGALTGELFF
CDR3 DNA: TGTGCCTGGAGTCTAGGGGCGCTCACCGGGGAGCTGTTTTTT

clone size: few
V gene: TRBV28
D gene: TRBD1
J gene: TRBJ1-3
CDR3 protein: CASSPRGAGGNTIYF
CDR3 DNA: TGTGCCAGCAGCCCCAGGGGGGCAGGGGGAAACACCATATATTTT

clone size: .
V gene: TRBV11-2
D gene: TRBD2
J gene: TRBJ2-5
CDR3 protein: CASSLLAGFLETQYF
CDR3 DNA: TGTGCCAGCAGCTTACTAGCGGGGTTTTTGGAGACCCAGTACTTC

clone size: few
V gene: TRBV4-1
D gene: TRBD2
J gene: TRBJ2-3
CDR3 protein: CASSQTGLAGVRIRADTQYF
CDR3 DNA: TGCGCCAGCAGCCAGACGGGACTAGCGGGAGTTCGCATTAGGGCAGATACGCAGTATTTT

clone size: .
V gene: TRBV25-1
D gene: TRBD1
J gene: TRBJ1-2
CDR3 protein: CASSELQVSWTGEYGYTF
CDR3 DNA: TGTGCCAGCAGTGAACTCCAGGTATCGTGGACAGGGGAGTATGGCTACACCTTC

clone size: many
V gene: TRBV12-3/TRBV12-4
D gene: TRBD1
J gene: TRBJ1-1
CDR3 protein: CASSPLGQVNTEAFF
CDR3 DNA: TGTGCCAGCAGTCCCCTGGGACAGGTGAACACTGAAGCTTTCTTT

clone size: .
V gene: TRBV5-1
D gene: .
J gene: TRBJ1-2
CDR3 protein: CASSLGIRDRDGYTF
CDR3 DNA: TGCGCCAGCAGCTTAGGGATCCGGGACCGCGATGGCTACACCTTC

clone size: few
V gene: TRBV6-1
D gene: .
J gene: TRBJ1-3
CDR3 protein: CASRIQSGFPSSGNTIYF
CDR3 DNA: TGTGCCAGCAGAATACAATCAGGATTCCCCAGCTCTGGAAACACCATATATTTT

clone size: .
V gene: TRBV24-1
D gene: TRBD1
J gene: TRBJ1-2
CDR3 protein: CATSDTRGYGYTF
CDR3 DNA: TGTGCCACCAGTGATACCAGGGGGTATGGCTACACCTTC

clone size: .
V gene: TRBV9
D gene: .
J gene: TRBJ1-1
CDR3 protein: CASGGGYTEAFF
CDR3 DNA: TGTGCCAGCGGGGGAGGGTACACTGAAGCTTTCTTT

clone size: .
V gene: TRBV27
D gene: TRBD2
J gene: TRBJ2-3
CDR3 protein: CASSSPASGSTDTQYF
CDR3 DNA: TGTGCCAGCAGTTCTCCTGCTAGCGGGAGTACAGATACGCAGTATTTT

clone size: once
V gene: TRBV12-3/TRBV12-4
D gene: .
J gene: TRBJ1-5
CDR3 protein: CASSFRGTRSQHF
CDR3 DNA: TGTGCCAGCAGTTTTAGGGGGACTCGGTCCCAGCATTTT

clone size: .
V gene: TRBV19
D gene: TRBD2
J gene: TRBJ2-1
CDR3 protein: CASSTPGGEPYNEQFF
CDR3 DNA: TGTGCCAGTAGTACCCCGGGAGGGGAGCCCTACAATGAGCAGTTCTTC

clone size: .
V gene: TRBV5-4
D gene: TRBD2
J gene: TRBJ2-7
CDR3 protein: CASSPGLAGSSYEQYF
CDR3 DNA: TGTGCCAGCAGCCCTGGACTAGCGGGAAGCTCCTACGAGCAGTACTTC

clone size: .
V gene: TRBV7-2
D gene: .
J gene: TRBJ2-5
CDR3 protein: CASSIRTLGLQETQYF
CDR3 DNA: TGTGCCAGCAGCATCCGGACGCTGGGCCTCCAAGAGACCCAGTACTTC

clone size: few
V gene: TRBV20-1
D gene: TRBD2
J gene: TRBJ2-5
CDR3 protein: CSAVPIAGVQETQYF
CDR3 DNA: TGCAGTGCCGTCCCGATAGCGGGGGTCCAAGAGACCCAGTACTTC

clone size: many
V gene: TRBV3-1
D gene: .
J gene: TRBJ2-7
CDR3 protein: CASSQDGWVYEQYF
CDR3 DNA: TGTGCCAGCAGCCAAGACGGTTGGGTCTACGAGCAGTACTTC

clone size: many
V gene: TRBV7-8
D gene: .
J gene: TRBJ2-1
CDR3 protein: CASSLGLDNEQFF
CDR3 DNA: TGTGCCAGCAGCTTAGGCCTAGACAATGAGCAGTTCTTC

clone size: many
V gene: TRBV7-6
D gene: .
J gene: TRBJ1-1
CDR3 protein: CASSLTVATEAFF
CDR3 DNA: TGTGCCAGCAGCTTAACCGTCGCCACTGAAGCTTTCTTT

clone size: .
V gene: TRBV7-2
D gene: .
J gene: TRBJ1-1
CDR3 protein: CASSPLPYTEAFF
CDR3 DNA: TGTGCCAGCAGCCCCCTCCCGTACACTGAAGCTTTCTTT

clone size: .
V gene: TRBV6-4
D gene: TRBD1
J gene: TRBJ2-3
CDR3 protein: CASRKTGVDKQYF
CDR3 DNA: TGTGCCAGCAGAAAGACAGGGGTGGATAAGCAGTATTTT

clone size: .
V gene: TRBV10-3
D gene: TRBD1
J gene: TRBJ1-2
CDR3 protein: CAIIGGGYYGYTF
CDR3 DNA: TGTGCCATCATTGGAGGGGGCTACTATGGCTACACCTTC

clone size: .
V gene: TRBV7-2
D gene: .
J gene: TRBJ2-3
CDR3 protein: CASRSSAGLGPGTQYF
CDR3 DNA: TGTGCCAGCAGATCCAGCGCGGGACTGGGGCCGGGTACGCAGTATTTT

clone size: many
V gene: TRBV7-2
D gene: .
J gene: TRBJ1-5
CDR3 protein: CASSLGYPDPGSNQPQHF
CDR3 DNA: TGTGCCAGCAGCTTAGGGTACCCGGACCCAGGGAGCAATCAGCCCCAGCATTTT

clone size: few
V gene: TRBV24-1
D gene: .
J gene: TRBJ2-5
CDR3 protein: CATSEAGTRKETQYF
CDR3 DNA: TGTGCCACCAGTGAAGCCGGGACAAGGAAGGAGACCCAGTACTTC